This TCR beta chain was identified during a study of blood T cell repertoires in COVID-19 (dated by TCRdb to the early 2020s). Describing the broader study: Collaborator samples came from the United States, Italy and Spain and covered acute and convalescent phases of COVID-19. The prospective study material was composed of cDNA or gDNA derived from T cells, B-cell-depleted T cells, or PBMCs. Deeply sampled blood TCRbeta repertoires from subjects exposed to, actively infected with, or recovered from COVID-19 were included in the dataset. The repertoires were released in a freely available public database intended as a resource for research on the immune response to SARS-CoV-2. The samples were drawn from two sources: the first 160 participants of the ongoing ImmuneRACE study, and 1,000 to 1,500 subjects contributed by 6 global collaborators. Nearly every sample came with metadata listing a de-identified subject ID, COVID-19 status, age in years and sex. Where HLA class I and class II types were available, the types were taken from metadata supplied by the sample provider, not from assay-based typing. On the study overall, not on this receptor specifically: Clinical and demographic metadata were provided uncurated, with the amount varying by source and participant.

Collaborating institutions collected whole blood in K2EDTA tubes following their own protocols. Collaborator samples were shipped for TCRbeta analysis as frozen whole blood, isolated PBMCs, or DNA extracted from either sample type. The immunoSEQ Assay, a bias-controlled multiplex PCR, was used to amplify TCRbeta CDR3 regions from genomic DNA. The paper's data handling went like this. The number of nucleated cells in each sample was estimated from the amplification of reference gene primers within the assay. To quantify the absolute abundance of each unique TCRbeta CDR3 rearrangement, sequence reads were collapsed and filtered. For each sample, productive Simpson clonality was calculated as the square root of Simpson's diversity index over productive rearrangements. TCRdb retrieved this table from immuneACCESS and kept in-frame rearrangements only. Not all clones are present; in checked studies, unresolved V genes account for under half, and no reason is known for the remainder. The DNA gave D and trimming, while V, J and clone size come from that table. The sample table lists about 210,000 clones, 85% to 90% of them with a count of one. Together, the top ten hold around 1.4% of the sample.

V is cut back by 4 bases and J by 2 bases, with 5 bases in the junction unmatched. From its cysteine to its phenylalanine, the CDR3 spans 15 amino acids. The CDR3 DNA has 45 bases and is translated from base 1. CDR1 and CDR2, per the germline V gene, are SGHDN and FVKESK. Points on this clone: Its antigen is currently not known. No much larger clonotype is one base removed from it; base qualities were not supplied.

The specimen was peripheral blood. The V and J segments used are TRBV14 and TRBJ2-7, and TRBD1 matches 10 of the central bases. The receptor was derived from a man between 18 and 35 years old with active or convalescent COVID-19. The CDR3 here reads CASSLSGQGTYEQYF. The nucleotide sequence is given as TGTGCCAGCAGCCTCTCGGGACAGGGGACCTACGAGCAGTACTTC.